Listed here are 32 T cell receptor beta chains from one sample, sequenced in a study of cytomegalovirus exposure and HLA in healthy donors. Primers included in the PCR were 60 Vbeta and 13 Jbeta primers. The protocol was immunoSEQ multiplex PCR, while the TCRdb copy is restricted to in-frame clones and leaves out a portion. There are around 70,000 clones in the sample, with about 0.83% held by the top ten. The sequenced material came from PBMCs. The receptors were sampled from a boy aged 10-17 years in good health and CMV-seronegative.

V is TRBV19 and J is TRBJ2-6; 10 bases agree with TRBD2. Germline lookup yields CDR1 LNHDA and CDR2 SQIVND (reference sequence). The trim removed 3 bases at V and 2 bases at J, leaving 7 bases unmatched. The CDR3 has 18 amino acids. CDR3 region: CASSIISSGRPGANVLTF. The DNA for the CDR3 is TGTGCCAGTAGTATCATCTCTAGCGGGAGACCTGGGGCCAACGTCCTGACTTTC.

CDR3 DNA: TGTGCCAGCAGCCCGCCCGGGACAGGGCCCTACGAGCAGTACTTC. Residues: CASSPPGTGPYEQYF. V and J are TRBV13 and TRBJ2-7, with 9 nucleotides matching TRBD1. V was clipped by 5 bases and J by 2 bases; unmatched bases: 7. The CDR3 covers 15 residues. Germline CDR1 and CDR2: PRHDT and FYEKMQ (reference sequence).

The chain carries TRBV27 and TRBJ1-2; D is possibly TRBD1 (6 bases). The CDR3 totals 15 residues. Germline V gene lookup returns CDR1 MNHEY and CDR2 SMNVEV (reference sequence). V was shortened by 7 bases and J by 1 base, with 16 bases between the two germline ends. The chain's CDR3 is CASTKTGAVNYGYTF. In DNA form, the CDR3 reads TGTGCCAGCACCAAGACAGGAGCAGTTAACTATGGCTACACCTTC.

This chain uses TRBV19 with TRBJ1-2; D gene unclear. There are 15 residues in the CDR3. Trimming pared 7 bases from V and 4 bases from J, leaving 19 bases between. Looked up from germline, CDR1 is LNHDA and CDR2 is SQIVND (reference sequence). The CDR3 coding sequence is TGTGCCAGTACCCAAAATACCGGGAATGTCTATGGCTACACCTTC. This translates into CASTQNTGNVYGYTF. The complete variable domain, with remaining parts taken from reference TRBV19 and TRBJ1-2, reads DGGITQSPKYLFRKEGQNVTLSCEQNLNHDAMYWYRQDPGQGLRLIYYSQIVNDFQKGDIAEGYSVSREKKESFPLTVTSAQKNPTAFYLCASTQNTGNVYGYTFGSGTRLTVV.

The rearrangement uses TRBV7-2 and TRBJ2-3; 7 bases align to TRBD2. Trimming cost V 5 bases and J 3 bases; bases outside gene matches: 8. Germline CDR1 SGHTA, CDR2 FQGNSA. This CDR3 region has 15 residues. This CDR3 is CASSNPGTTTDTQYF. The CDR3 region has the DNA TGTGCCAGCAGCAACCCCGGGACTACTACAGATACGCAGTATTTT.

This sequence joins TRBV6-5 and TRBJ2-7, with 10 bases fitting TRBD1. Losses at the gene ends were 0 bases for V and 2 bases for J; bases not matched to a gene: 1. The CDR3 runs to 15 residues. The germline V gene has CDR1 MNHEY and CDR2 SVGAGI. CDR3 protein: CASSYSTGGTYEQYF. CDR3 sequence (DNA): TGTGCCAGCAGTTACTCGACAGGGGGCACCTACGAGCAGTACTTC.

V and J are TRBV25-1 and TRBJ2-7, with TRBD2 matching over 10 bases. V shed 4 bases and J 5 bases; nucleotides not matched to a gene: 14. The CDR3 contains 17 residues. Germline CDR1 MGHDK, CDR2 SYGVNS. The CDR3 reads CASSGEREGPEGHEQYF. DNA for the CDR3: TGTGCCAGCAGTGGGGAGCGGGAGGGACCGGAGGGCCACGAGCAGTACTTC.

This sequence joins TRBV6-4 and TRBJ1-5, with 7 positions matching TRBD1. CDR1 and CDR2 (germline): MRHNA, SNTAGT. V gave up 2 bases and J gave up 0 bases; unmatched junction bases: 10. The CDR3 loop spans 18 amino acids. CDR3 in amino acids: CASSDHDRAPYSNQPQHF. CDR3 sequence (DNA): TGTGCCAGCAGTGACCATGACAGGGCGCCTTATAGCAATCAGCCCCAGCATTTT.

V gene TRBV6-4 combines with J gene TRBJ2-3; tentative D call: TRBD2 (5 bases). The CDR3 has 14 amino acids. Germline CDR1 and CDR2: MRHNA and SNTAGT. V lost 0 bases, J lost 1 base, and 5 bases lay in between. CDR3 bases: TGTGCCAGCAGTGACTCCGGGGGCACAGATACGCAGTATTTT. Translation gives CASSDSGGTDTQYF.

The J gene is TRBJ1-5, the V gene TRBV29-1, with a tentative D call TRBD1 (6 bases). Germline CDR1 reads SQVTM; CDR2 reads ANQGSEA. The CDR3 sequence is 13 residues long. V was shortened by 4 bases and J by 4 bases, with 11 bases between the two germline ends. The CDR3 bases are TGCAGCGTTGCCGGACAGAATAATCAGCCCCAGCATTTT. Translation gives CSVAGQNNQPQHF.

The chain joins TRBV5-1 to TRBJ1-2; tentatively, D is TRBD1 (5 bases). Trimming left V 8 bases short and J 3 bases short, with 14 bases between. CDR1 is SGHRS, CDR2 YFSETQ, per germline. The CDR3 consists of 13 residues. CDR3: CASRLGTDYGYTF. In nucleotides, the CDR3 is TGCGCCAGTCGTCTAGGGACTGACTATGGCTACACCTTC.

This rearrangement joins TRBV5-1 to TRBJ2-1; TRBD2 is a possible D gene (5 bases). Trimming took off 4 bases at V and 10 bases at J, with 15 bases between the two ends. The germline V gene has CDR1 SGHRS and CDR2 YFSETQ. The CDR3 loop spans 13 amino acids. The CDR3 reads CASSPGLGREQFF. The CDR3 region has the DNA TGCGCCAGCAGCCCGGGGTTAGGTCGGGAGCAGTTCTTC.

The CDR3 loop is CASTQGPTTDTQYF. CDR3 coding DNA: TGTGCCAGCACCCAGGGGCCGACCACAGATACGCAGTATTTT. The chain carries TRBV7-9 and TRBJ2-3, with a possible D match to TRBD1 (6 bases). Germline lookup yields CDR1 SEHNR and CDR2 FQNEAQ (reference sequence). V gave up 7 bases and J gave up 2 bases, with 13 bases separating them. The CDR3 covers 14 residues.

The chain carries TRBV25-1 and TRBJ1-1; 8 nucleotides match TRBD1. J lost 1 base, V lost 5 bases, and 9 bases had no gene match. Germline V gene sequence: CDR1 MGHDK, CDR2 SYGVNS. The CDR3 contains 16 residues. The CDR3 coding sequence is TGTGCCAGCAGTCAGACAAATACAGGGGGGAACACTGAAGCTTTCTTT. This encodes CASSQTNTGGNTEAFF.

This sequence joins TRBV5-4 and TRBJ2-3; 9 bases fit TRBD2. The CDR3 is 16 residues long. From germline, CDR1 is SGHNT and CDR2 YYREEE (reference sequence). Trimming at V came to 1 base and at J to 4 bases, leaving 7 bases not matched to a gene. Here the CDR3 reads CASSLFGREGADTQYF. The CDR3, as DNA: TGTGCCAGCAGCTTGTTCGGGCGGGAGGGGGCAGATACGCAGTATTTT.

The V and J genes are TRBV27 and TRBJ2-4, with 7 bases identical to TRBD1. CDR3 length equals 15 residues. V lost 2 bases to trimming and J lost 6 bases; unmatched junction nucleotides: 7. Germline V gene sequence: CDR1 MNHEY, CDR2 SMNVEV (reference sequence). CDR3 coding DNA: TGTGCCAGCAGTTTAGTACAGGGGCAGGGAAACATTCAGTACTTC. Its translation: CASSLVQGQGNIQYF.

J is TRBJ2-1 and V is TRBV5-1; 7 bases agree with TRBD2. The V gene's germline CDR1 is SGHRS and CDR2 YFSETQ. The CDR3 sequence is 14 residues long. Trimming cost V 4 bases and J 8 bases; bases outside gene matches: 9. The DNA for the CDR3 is TGCGCCAGCAGCAGTACGGGGACTAAGGATGAGCAGTTCTTC. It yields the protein CASSSTGTKDEQFF.

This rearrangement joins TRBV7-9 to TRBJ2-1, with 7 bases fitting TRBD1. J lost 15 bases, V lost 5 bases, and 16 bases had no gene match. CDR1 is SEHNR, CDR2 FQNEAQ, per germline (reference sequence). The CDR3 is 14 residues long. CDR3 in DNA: TGTGCCAGCAGCCCCCAAGGGGGCCATTCGAATAGGTTCTTC. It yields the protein CASSPQGGHSNRFF.

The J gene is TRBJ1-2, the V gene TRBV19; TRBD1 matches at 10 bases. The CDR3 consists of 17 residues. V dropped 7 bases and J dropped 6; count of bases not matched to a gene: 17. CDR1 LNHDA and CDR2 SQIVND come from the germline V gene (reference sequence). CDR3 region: CASTVGTGDERFDGYTF. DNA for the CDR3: TGTGCCAGTACCGTGGGGACAGGGGATGAGAGATTCGATGGCTACACCTTC.

Here the CDR3 DNA reads TGTGCCAGCAGTTACTCGACTCAGGGAGGTGATCAGCCCCAGCATTTT. It yields the protein CASSYSTQGGDQPQHF. The chain carries TRBV6-6 and TRBJ1-5, with D possibly being TRBD1 (5 bases). Trimming shortened V by 0 bases and J by 5 bases, and 14 bases separated the two germline ends. CDR1 is MNHNY and CDR2 is SVGAGI in the germline V gene (reference sequence). The CDR3 totals 16 residues.

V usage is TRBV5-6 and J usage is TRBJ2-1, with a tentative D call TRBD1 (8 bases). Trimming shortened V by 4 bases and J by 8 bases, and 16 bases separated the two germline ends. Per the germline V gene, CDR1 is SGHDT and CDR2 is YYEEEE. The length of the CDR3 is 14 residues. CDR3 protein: CASSEQGGSDEQFF. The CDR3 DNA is TGTGCCAGCAGCGAACAGGGGGGGAGCGATGAGCAGTTCTTC.

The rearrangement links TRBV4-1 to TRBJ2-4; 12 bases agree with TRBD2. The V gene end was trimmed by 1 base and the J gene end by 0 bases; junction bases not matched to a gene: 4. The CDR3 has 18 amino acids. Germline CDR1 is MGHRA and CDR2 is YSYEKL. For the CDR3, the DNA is TGCGCCAGCAGCCAAGGGCTAGCGGGGGGGATAGCCAAAAACATTCAGTACTTC. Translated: CASSQGLAGGIAKNIQYF.

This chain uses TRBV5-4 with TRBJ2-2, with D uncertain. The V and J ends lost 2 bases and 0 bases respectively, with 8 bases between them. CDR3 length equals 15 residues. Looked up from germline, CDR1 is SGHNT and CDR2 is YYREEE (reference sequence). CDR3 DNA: TGTGCCAGCAGCTTACGGCTAGCGAACACCGGGGAGCTGTTTTTT. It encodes CASSLRLANTGELFF. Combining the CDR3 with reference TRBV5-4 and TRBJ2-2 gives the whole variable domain ETGVTQSPTHLIKTRGQQVTLRCSSQSGHNTVSWYQQALGQGPQFIFQYYREEENGRGNFPPRFSGLQFPNYSSELNVNALELDDSALYLCASSLRLANTGELFFGEGSRLTVL.

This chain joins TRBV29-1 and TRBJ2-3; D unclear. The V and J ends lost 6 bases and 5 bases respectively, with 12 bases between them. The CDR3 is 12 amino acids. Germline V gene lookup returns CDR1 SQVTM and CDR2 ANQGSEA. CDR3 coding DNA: TGCAGCGTCGTCGGCCTAGGAGATACGCAGTATTTT. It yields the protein CSVVGLGDTQYF.

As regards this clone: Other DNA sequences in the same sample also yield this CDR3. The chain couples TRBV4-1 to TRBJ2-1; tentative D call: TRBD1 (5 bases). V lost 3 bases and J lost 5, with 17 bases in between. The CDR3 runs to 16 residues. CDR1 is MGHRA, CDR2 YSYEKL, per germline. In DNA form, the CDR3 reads TGCGCCAGCAGCCACCAGATTTCCGACAGAAACAATGAGCAGTTCTTC. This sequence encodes CASSHQISDRNNEQFF.

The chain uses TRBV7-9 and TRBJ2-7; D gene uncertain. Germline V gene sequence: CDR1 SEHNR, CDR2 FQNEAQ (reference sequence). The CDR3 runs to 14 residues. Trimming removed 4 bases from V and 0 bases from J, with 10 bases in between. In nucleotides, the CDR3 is TGTGCCAGCAGCTCGCGAGACACCTCCTACGAGCAGTACTTC. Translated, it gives CASSSRDTSYEQYF.

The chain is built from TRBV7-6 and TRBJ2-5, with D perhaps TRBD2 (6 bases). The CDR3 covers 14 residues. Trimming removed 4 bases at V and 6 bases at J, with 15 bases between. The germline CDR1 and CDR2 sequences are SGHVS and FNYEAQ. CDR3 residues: CASSSQEGRQTQYF. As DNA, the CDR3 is TGTGCCAGCAGCTCTCAGGAGGGGCGGCAGACCCAGTACTTC.

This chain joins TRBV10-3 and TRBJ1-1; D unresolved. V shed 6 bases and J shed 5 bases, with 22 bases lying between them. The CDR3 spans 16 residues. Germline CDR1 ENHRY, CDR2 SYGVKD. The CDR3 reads CAISPQSGKRHTEAFF. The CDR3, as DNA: TGTGCCATCAGCCCTCAGTCGGGGAAACGTCATACTGAAGCTTTCTTT.

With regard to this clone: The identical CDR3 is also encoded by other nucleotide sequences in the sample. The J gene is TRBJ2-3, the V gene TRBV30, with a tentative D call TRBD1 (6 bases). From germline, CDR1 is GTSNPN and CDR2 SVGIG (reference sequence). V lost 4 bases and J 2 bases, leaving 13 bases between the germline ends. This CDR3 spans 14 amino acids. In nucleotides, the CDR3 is TGTGCCTGGAAAGGGGGAAAGTTCACAGATACGCAGTATTTT. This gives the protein CAWKGGKFTDTQYF.

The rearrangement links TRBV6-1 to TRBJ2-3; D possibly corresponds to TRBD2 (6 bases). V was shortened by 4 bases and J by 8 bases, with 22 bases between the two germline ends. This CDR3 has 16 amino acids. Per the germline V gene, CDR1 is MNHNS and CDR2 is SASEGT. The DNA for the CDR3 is TGTGCCAGCAGTGGAACCCGGGACTCGCTCCCAGGTACGCAGTATTTT. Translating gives CASSGTRDSLPGTQYF.

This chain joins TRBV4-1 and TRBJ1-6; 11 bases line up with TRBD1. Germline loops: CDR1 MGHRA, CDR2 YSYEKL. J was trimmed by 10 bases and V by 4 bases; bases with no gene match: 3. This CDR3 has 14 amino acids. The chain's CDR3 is CASSPGTGGSPLHF. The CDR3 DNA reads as TGCGCCAGCAGCCCCGGGACAGGGGGATCACCCCTCCACTTT.

The CDR3 loop reads CASSSGTGMNTEAFF. Here the CDR3 DNA reads TGTGCCAGCTCCTCCGGGACAGGGATGAACACTGAAGCTTTCTTT. The chain has TRBV18 and TRBJ1-1; the match to TRBD1 covers 9 bases. The germline V gene has CDR1 KGHSH and CDR2 LQKENI. This CDR3 has 15 amino acids. V was pared by 6 bases and J by 0 bases, with 5 bases of the junction left unmatched.